The T cell receptor beta chain under discussion was sequenced for a study of post-analysis software for immune sequencing data. General study points: A significant reduction in normalized Chao1 diversity was observed in multiple sclerosis patients versus controls. Patients carried a few TRBV segments more frequently than controls did, and TRBV5-6, TRBV5-1 and TRBV20-1 were among them. Samples sharing a preparation batch grouped tightly together when assessed by F measure.

Prepared libraries of TCR beta cDNA carried unique molecular identifiers. TCRdb fed the PCR reads into MiXCR, producing one record per CDR3 protein. The data show roughly 700,000 distinct CDR3 sequences, 25% to 30% seen once. This clonotype was counted a few times. Its cognate antigen is unknown. CDR3 length: 13 amino acids. Germline V gives CDR1 MNHEY, CDR2 SVGAGI. The V end was cut by 6 bases, the J end by 1 base, with 9 bases between. This TCR was sampled from a girl between 10 and 17 years old with multiple sclerosis. The chain is built from TRBV6-5 and TRBJ2-5; D remains unclear. Input material: blood. The CDR3 bases are TGTGCCAGCAGGGTAACGGGCCAAGAGACCCAGTACTTC. It encodes CASRVTGQETQYF.